The T cell receptor beta chain described here comes from a study of blood T cell repertoires in COVID-19. As for the study in general: Donors in the United States, Italy and Spain gave samples during acute or convalescent COVID-19. T cells, B-cell-depleted T cells, or PBMCs supplied cDNA or gDNA.

Sequencing was performed with immunoSEQ multiplex PCR; in TCRdb, only in-frame clones are kept and a portion is missing. The repertoire has approximately 200,000 clones, approximately 78% of them found once; the top ten carry 10% to 15%. CDR3 length: 15 amino acids. Looked up from germline, CDR1 is SGHTA and CDR2 is FQGNSA. J lost 0 bases, V lost 5 bases, and 3 bases had no gene match. Seattle enrolled patients during active infection and tracked them longitudinally. V is TRBV7-2 and J is TRBJ2-5; the match to TRBD1 covers 10 bases. The sequenced sample consisted of peripheral blood. The receptor was isolated from an elderly woman with COVID-19, enrolled during active disease. The DNA for the CDR3 is TGTGCCAGCAGCGTGGACAGGGGGTACCAAGAGACCCAGTACTTC. Its translation is CASSVDRGYQETQYF.